The T cell receptor (beta chain) described here comes from a study of beta chain features in type 1 diabetes. Germline CDR1 is SNHLY and CDR2 is FYNNEI. Losses at the gene ends were 7 bases for V and 7 bases for J; bases not matched to a gene: 9. This CDR3 region has 14 residues. Only a few counts were recorded for this clone. All of the isolated RNA was reverse transcribed, so expressed TCRB transcripts were sequenced. Samples of naive, central memory and regulatory T cells yielded a mean of around 3.4 million reads. Assay: immunoSEQ multiplex PCR; the TCRdb copy retains only in-frame clones and omits some. Of roughly 350,000 clones listed, about 10% are singletons.

The chain combines TRBV2 with TRBJ1-4; TRBD1 agrees at 7 bases. The sample comprised naive CD4+ T cells from blood. The sequence was obtained from a woman in her twenties or thirties in good health. The CDR3 DNA follows: TGTGCCAGCAACTACAGGGGAAGGGGTGAAAAACTGTTTTTT. It specifies CASNYRGRGEKLFF.